The rows below give T cell receptor beta chains drawn from one sample of a study of blood T cell repertoires in COVID-19. Libraries were prepared by immunoSEQ multiplex PCR; TCRdb keeps only in-frame clonotypes and omits some of them. The repertoire holds about 82,000 clones, with around 80% as singletons. The sample consisted of peripheral blood. These TCRs come from a woman aged 55-69 years with acute or convalescent COVID-19. The CDR3 runs from the conserved cysteine through the conserved F or W. A D gene is named only where the DNA matches it firmly.

>TRBJ2-1|TRBV7-7|NA
CASSRTASSSYNEQFF
TGTGCTAGCAGTCGGACAGCCTCGAGCTCCTACAATGAGCAGTTCTTC
>TRBJ2-7|TRBV7-9|NA
CASSHRGSISYEQYF
TGTGCCAGCAGCCATAGGGGCAGCATCTCCTACGAGCAGTACTTC
>TRBJ2-5|TRBV2|NA
CASSEVVGVKETQYF
TGTGCCAGCAGTGAGGTAGTGGGAGTTAAAGAGACCCAGTACTTC
>TRBJ1-4|TRBV7-9|NA
CASTNQFNEKLFF
TGTGCCAGCACCAACCAGTTTAATGAAAAACTGTTTTTT
>TRBJ1-5|TRBV19|NA
CASSIGVGGYSNQPQHF
TGTGCCAGTAGTATAGGAGTCGGGGGGTATAGCAATCAGCCCCAGCATTTT
>TRBJ1-5|TRBV5-6|TRBD1
CASSLEGQGWNQPQHF
TGTGCCAGCAGCTTGGAAGGACAGGGGTGGAATCAGCCCCAGCATTTT
>TRBJ2-3|TRBV19|TRBD2
CASSISGGRTDTQYF
TGTGCCAGTAGTATTTCGGGGGGGCGAACAGATACGCAGTATTTT
>TRBJ2-7|TRBV7-2|TRBD2
CASSPSGVRLYEQYF
TGTGCCAGCAGCCCTAGCGGGGTCAGACTCTACGAGCAGTACTTC
>TRBJ2-1|TRBV7-6|NA
CASSLDERSYNEQFF
TGTGCCAGCAGCTTAGACGAGCGGTCCTACAATGAGCAGTTCTTC
>TRBJ2-5|TRBV18|NA
CASSPGETQYF
TGTGCCAGCTCACCAGGCGAGACCCAGTACTTC
>TRBJ2-2|TRBV5-1|TRBD2
CASRKTSGYSNTGELFF
TGCGCCAGCAGAAAGACTAGCGGGTACTCGAACACCGGGGAGCTGTTTTTT